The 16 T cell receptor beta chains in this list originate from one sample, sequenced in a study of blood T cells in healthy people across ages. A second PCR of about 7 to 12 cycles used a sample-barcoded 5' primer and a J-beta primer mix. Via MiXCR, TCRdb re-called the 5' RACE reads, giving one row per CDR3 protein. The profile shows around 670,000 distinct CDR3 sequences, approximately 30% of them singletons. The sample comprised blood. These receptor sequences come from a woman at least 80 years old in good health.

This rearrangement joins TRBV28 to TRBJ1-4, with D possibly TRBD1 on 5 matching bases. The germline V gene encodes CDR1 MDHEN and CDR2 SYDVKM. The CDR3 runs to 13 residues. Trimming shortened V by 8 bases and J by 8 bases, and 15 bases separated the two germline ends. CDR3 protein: CASVSLWGEKLFF. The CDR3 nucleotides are TGTGCCAGCGTGTCCCTTTGGGGGGAAAAACTGTTTTTT. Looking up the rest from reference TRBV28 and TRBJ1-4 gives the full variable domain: DVKVTQSSRYLVKRTGEKVFLECVQDMDHENMFWYRQDPGLGLRLIYFSYDVKMKEKGDIPEGYSVSREKKERFSLILESASTNQTSMYLCASVSLWGEKLFFGSGTQLSVL.

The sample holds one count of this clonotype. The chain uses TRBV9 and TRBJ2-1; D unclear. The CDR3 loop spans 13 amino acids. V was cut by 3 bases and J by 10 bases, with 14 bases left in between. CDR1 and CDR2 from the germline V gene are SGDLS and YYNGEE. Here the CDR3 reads CASSGPGDTEQFF. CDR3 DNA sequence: TGTGCCAGCAGCGGGCCGGGTGACACCGAGCAGTTCTTC.

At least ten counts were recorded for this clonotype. CDR3 residues: CSARERGRPTDTQYF. The CDR3 bases are TGCAGTGCTAGAGAGAGGGGGCGCCCCACAGATACGCAGTATTTT. The chain combines TRBV20-1 with TRBJ2-3, with 7 bases aligning to TRBD1. The V and J ends lost 0 bases and 2 bases, in that order; junction bases with no gene match: 5. Germline V gene data show CDR1 as DFQATT and CDR2 as SNEGSKA (reference sequence). The CDR3 has 15 amino acids.

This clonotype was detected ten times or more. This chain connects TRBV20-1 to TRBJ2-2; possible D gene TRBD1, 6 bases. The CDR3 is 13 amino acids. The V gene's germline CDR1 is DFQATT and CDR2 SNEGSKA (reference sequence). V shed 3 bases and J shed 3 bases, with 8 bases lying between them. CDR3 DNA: TGCAGTGCTAGCCAGGGGCACACCGGGGAGCTGTTTTTT. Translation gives CSASQGHTGELFF.

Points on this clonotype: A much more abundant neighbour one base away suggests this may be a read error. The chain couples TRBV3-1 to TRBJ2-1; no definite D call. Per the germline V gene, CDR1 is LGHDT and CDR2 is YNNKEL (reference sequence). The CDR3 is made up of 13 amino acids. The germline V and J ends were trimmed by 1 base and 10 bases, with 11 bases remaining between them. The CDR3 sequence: CASSQVSEDEQFF. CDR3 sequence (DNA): TGTGCCAGCAGCCAAGTTTCGGAAGACGAGCAGTTCTTC.

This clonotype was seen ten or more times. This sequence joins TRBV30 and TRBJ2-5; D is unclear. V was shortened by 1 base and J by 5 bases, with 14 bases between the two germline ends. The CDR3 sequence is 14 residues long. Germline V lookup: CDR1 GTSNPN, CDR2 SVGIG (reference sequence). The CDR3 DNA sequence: TGTGCCTGGAGTGGAGGAGACCTGAGGGAGACCCAGTACTTC. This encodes CAWSGGDLRETQYF.

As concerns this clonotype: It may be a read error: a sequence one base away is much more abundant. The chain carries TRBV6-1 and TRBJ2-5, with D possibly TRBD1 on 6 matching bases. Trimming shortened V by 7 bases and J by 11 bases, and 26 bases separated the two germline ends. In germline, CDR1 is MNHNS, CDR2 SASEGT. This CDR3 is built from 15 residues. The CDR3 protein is CASTPVQGRYNEQYF. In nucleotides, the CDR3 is TGTGCCAGCACCCCGGTTCAGGGGCGCTACAATGAGCAGTACTTC.

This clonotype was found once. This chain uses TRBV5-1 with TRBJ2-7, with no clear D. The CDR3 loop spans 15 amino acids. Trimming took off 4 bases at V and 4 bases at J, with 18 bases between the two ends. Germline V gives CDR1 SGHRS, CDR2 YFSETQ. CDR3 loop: CASSDPRGEWYEQYF. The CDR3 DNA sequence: TGCGCCAGCAGCGATCCTCGTGGGGAATGGTACGAGCAGTACTTC.

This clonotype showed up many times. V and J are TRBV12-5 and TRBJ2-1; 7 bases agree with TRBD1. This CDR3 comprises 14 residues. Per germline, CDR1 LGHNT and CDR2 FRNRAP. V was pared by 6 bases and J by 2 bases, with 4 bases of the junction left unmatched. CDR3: CASGAGTAYNEQFF. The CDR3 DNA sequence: TGTGCTAGTGGGGCCGGGACAGCCTACAATGAGCAGTTCTTC.

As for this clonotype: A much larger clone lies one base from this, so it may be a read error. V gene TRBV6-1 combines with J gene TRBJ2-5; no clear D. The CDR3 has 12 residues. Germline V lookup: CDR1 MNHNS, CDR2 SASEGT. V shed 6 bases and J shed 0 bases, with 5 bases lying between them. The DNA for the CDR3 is TGTGCCAGCAGGGAGAACCAAGAGACCCAGTACTTC. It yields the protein CASRENQETQYF.

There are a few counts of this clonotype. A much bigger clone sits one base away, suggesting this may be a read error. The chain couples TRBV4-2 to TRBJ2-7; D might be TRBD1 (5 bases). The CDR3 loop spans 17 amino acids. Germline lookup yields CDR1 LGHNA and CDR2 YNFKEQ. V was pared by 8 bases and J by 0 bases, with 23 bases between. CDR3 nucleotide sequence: TGTGCCAGCGTCTCCAAGGGGTGCCACCCGAGCTCCTACGAGCAGTACTTC. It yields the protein CASVSKGCHPSSYEQYF.

The CDR3 DNA reads TGTGCCAGCAGCCCCGACAGTTATTCACCCCTCCACTTT. It codes for CASSPDSYSPLHF. This chain uses TRBV9 with TRBJ1-6, with D possibly matching TRBD1 (5 bases). Germline V gene lookup returns CDR1 SGDLS and CDR2 YYNGEE. V lost 4 bases, J lost 8 bases, and 10 bases lay in between. The CDR3 has 13 amino acids.

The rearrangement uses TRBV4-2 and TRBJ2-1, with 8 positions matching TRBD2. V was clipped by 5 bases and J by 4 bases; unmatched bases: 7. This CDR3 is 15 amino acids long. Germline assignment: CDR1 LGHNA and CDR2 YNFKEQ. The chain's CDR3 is CASSFTSGGYNEQFF. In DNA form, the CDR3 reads TGTGCCAGCAGCTTCACTAGCGGCGGATACAATGAGCAGTTCTTC.

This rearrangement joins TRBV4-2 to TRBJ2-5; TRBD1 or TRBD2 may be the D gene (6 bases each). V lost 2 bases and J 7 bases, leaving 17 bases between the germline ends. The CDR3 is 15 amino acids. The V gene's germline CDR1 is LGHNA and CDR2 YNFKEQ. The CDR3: CASSQRQGREGTQYF. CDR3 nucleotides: TGTGCCAGCAGCCAAAGGCAGGGGCGGGAAGGGACCCAGTACTTC.

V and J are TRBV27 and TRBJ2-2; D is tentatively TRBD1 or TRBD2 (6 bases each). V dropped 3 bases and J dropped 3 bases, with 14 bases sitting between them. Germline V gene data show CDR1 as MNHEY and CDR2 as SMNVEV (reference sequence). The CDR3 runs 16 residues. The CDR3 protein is CASSFPGGGYTGELFF. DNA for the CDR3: TGTGCCAGCAGTTTTCCCGGGGGCGGGTACACCGGGGAGCTGTTTTTT.

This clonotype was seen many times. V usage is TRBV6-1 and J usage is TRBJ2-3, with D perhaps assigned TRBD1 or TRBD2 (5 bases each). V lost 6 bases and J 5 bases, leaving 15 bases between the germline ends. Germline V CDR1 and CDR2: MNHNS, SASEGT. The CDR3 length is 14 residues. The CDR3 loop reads CASSKGTVIDTQYF. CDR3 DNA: TGTGCCAGCAGCAAAGGGACCGTAATAGATACGCAGTATTTT.